This TCR beta chain was recorded in a study of T cell repertoires in cytomegalovirus infection (dated 2019 in TCRdb). As for the study more broadly: The peptide stimulations were aimed at well-studied HLA-B-restricted epitopes as well as recently identified HLA-C-restricted CMV epitopes, whose presentation resists viral immunomodulation. Donor HLA type was relevant to the analysis, as public TCR beta signatures indicated carriage of CMV infection together with the matching HLA type.

Concerning this clonotype itself: Its antigen remains unidentified. Base qualities are not recorded, but no much larger clone differs from it by a single base.

Findings and caveats that apply to the study as a whole: In both this cohort and an independent cohort of several hundred donors, the cumulative frequency of public TCR beta family members distinguished carriers of CMV infection plus the relevant HLA type. The ex vivo response was dominated by HLA-C-restricted CMV-specific TCR beta clonotypes, which also provided the single most frequent clonotype in two of eight donors.

Read against the paper, the sample's treatment or condition label means: in vitro stimulation with specific CMV peptide epitopes to enrich CMV-specific T cells. This sample was sequenced with an Illumina HiSeq 1500. TCRdb ran its own pipeline on the public reads, namely fastp trimming at Q25 and MiXCR clone calling, and kept in-frame beta chains. Rows matching on CDR3 protein sequence are summarized as one entry with the most common DNA and genes. This sample has 700,000 to 950,000 distinct CDR3 sequences in its table, and over 25% of those were observed once. 9.5% to 15% of the sample comes from the top ten. There are 15 amino acids in the CDR3, from cysteine to phenylalanine inclusive. Of all the DNA, just the CDR3 is kept, 45 bases in frame from base 1. In the germline V gene (reference sequence), CDR1 corresponds to LNHNV and CDR2 to YYDKDF. The V end loses 0 bases and the J end loses 0 bases, and a stretch of 8 bases separates them.

The sample in question was cultured CD8+ T cells from PBMCs, obtained from culture after CMV antigen stimulation. The sequence was collected from a human donor in good health (CMV status not recorded). Some clones in this sample may be carry-over from other donors' samples. In this chain, TRBV15 is recombined with TRBJ1-2, with the D gene uncertain. The CDR3 reads as follows: CATSRDRGPNYGYTF. The DNA sequence reads TGTGCCACCAGCAGAGATCGCGGCCCTAACTATGGCTACACCTTC.